Ten or more counts support the clone carrying this TCR beta chain. Its antigen is unidentified. The listed genes are named as in mouse. The CDR3 goes on 4 residues after the read ends, and that part is filled in from the germline J gene. The sample carries other DNA sequences with the same CDR3. The CDR3 is 14 amino acids. With 1 base clipped from V and 3 bases from J, the junction kept 1 base outside the gene matches. In germline, CDR1 is NSQYPW, CDR2 LRSPGD (reference sequence). These data are taken from a study of CD8+ T cells in alopecia areata. Study-level background: C3H/HeJ graft donors with spontaneous alopecia, aged roughly 6-13 months, supplied skin that was transplanted onto female C3H/HeJ mice aged about 7-10 weeks.

Extraction and reverse transcription of RNA yielded cDNA as the sequencing template. Sequencing used immunoSEQ multiplex PCR; TCRdb keeps in-frame clones, though not all of them. Sampling found over 250,000 clones, none seen once. Researchers sorted pooled cutaneous lymph node cells on the basis of CD4, CD8alpha, NKG2D, NKG2ACE and other markers. Whole-study results and caveats: Mice gave a clearer picture of TCR sharing than patients did, possibly for HLA-related reasons.

The sequence derives from a C3H/HeJ mouse with alopecia areata. For this mouse line, the MHC haplotype is H2-k. V is TRBV1 and J is TRBJ2-5; TRBD2 agrees at 7 bases. Sequencing used CD4+ T cells sorted from a lymph node. The CDR3 is CTCSAGWGQDTQYF. CDR3 DNA (partial): TGCACCTGCAGTGCAGGCTGGGGGCAAGAC.